Listed below are T cell receptor beta chains from one sample, sequenced in a study of T cells in Graves' hyperthyroidism and ophthalmopathy. One entry per CDR3 protein results from TCRdb running MiXCR on the multiplex PCR reads. The profile shows 550,000 to 700,000 distinct CDR3 sequences, 35% to 55% of them singletons. What was sequenced was peripheral blood or thyroid tissue (not recorded which). The source is an adult woman with Graves' disease, either hyperthyroidism or ophthalmopathy (not recorded which). CDR3s include the opening cysteine and the closing phenylalanine or tryptophan. Fields, in order: D gene, V gene, J gene, clone size, CDR3 protein, CDR3 DNA. A D gene is named only where the DNA matches it firmly. Not all rows give a size; the values are once, few, many and, for expanded clones, a class.

D: TRBD2
V: TRBV7-2
J: TRBJ2-5
size: NA
CDR3: CASSIGLAGRQETQYF
DNA: TGTGCCAGCAGCATCGGACTAGCGGGACGCCAAGAGACCCAGTACTTC

D: NA
V: TRBV4-1
J: TRBJ2-7
size: NA
CDR3: CASSQLAGTSYEQYF
DNA: TGCGCCAGCAGCCAACTAGCAGGAACATCCTACGAGCAGTACTTC

D: NA
V: TRBV28
J: TRBJ1-2
size: many
CDR3: CASSVTGNYGYTF
DNA: TGTGCCAGCAGTGTAACGGGGAACTATGGCTACACCTTC

D: NA
V: TRBV7-2
J: TRBJ2-3
size: NA
CDR3: CASSLDMGYKGQYF
DNA: TGTGCCAGCAGCTTAGATATGGGCTATAAAGGGCAGTATTTT

D: NA
V: TRBV29-1
J: TRBJ1-1
size: many
CDR3: CSGGAGENTEAFF
DNA: TGCAGCGGTGGGGCAGGGGAGAACACTGAAGCTTTCTTT

D: TRBD2
V: TRBV19
J: TRBJ2-5
size: few
CDR3: CASRALAGAGAQYF
DNA: TGTGCCAGTAGGGCACTAGCGGGAGCGGGAGCCCAGTACTTC

D: NA
V: TRBV27
J: TRBJ1-2
size: many
CDR3: CASSLGAFNYGYTF
DNA: TGTGCCAGCAGTTTAGGGGCATTCAACTATGGCTACACCTTC

D: NA
V: TRBV15
J: TRBJ2-6
size: NA
CDR3: CATSRSETGANVLTF
DNA: TGTGCCACCAGCAGGTCGGAGACAGGGGCCAACGTCCTGACTTTC

D: NA
V: TRBV29-1
J: TRBJ2-7
size: NA
CDR3: CSVAPGQSYEQYF
DNA: TGCAGCGTCGCCCCGGGACAATCCTACGAGCAGTACTTC

D: TRBD1
V: TRBV6-1
J: TRBJ1-1
size: many
CDR3: CASSEGGTGWDTEAFF
DNA: TGTGCCAGCAGTGAAGGGGGGACAGGGTGGGACACTGAAGCTTTCTTT

D: NA
V: TRBV2
J: TRBJ1-3
size: many
CDR3: CASSLVLVSRSGNTIYF
DNA: TGTGCCAGCAGCCTCGTACTTGTCAGTCGCTCTGGAAACACCATATATTTT

D: NA
V: TRBV10-3
J: TRBJ1-1
size: NA
CDR3: CAITDGRTEAFF
DNA: TGTGCCATCACCGATGGGCGGACTGAAGCTTTCTTT

D: NA
V: TRBV7-9
J: TRBJ2-1
size: NA
CDR3: CASSLAQKHQFF
DNA: TGTGCCAGCAGCTTAGCGCAGAAACACCAGTTCTTC

D: NA
V: TRBV11-2
J: TRBJ2-7
size: many
CDR3: CASTPPWAYEQYF
DNA: TGTGCCAGCACCCCCCCGTGGGCCTACGAGCAGTACTTC

D: TRBD1
V: TRBV5-1
J: TRBJ1-1
size: once
CDR3: CASSLVGRGDNTEAFF
DNA: TGCGCCAGCAGCTTGGTTGGCAGGGGGGATAACACTGAAGCTTTCTTT

D: NA
V: TRBV14
J: TRBJ2-7
size: NA
CDR3: CASSQGTFRNEQYF
DNA: TGTGCCAGCAGCCAAGGGACATTCAGAAACGAGCAGTACTTC

D: TRBD1
V: TRBV20-1
J: TRBJ2-3
size: few
CDR3: CSALPGQGTTDTQYF
DNA: TGCAGTGCGCTCCCGGGACAGGGGACCACAGATACGCAGTATTTT

D: NA
V: TRBV7-8
J: TRBJ1-6
size: few
CDR3: CASSLASGGAPLHF
DNA: TGTGCCAGCAGCTTAGCGTCGGGGGGTGCACCCCTCCACTTT

D: NA
V: TRBV20-1
J: TRBJ2-7
size: many
CDR3: CSARKPGLSYEQYF
DNA: TGCAGTGCTAGAAAACCGGGACTTTCCTACGAGCAGTACTTC

D: NA
V: TRBV7-8
J: TRBJ1-2
size: NA
CDR3: CASSLDRRAHSGYIF
DNA: TGTGCCAGCAGCTTAGACCGCAGGGCCCACTCTGGCTACATCTTC

D: NA
V: TRBV4-2
J: TRBJ1-1
size: many
CDR3: CASSQWTASTEAFF
DNA: TGTGCCAGCAGCCAATGGACCGCAAGCACTGAAGCTTTCTTT

D: TRBD1
V: TRBV20-1
J: TRBJ1-1
size: few
CDR3: CSATRQGVDTEAFF
DNA: TGCAGTGCTACGCGACAGGGAGTGGACACTGAAGCTTTCTTT

D: TRBD1
V: TRBV5-1
J: TRBJ1-2
size: once
CDR3: CASSWKTGGYGYTF
DNA: TGTGCCAGCAGCTGGAAGACAGGGGGCTATGGCTACACCTTC

D: TRBD2
V: TRBV20-1
J: TRBJ2-7
size: NA
CDR3: CSAPSSGSYEQYF
DNA: TGCAGTGCCCCCTCTAGCGGCTCCTACGAGCAGTACTTC

D: NA
V: TRBV2
J: TRBJ2-5
size: many
CDR3: CASNRQETQYF
DNA: TGTGCCAGCAACCGCCAAGAGACCCAGTACTTC

D: TRBD1
V: TRBV7-2
J: TRBJ1-1
size: NA
CDR3: CASSSTGVTEAFF
DNA: TGTGCCAGCAGCAGCACAGGGGTCACTGAAGCTTTCTTT

D: TRBD2
V: TRBV9
J: TRBJ2-7
size: many
CDR3: CASSVAPGGYYYEQYF
DNA: TGTGCCAGCAGCGTAGCCCCCGGGGGGTACTACTACGAGCAGTACTTC

D: NA
V: TRBV7-9
J: TRBJ2-7
size: NA
CDR3: CASTPRELAYEQYF
DNA: TGTGCCAGCACCCCGAGGGAGCTGGCCTACGAGCAGTACTTC

D: TRBD2
V: TRBV12-3/TRBV12-4
J: TRBJ2-7
size: many
CDR3: CASSSRDSGSYEQYF
DNA: TGTGCCAGCAGTTCGCGGGATAGCGGGAGCTACGAGCAGTACTTC

D: NA
V: TRBV24-1
J: TRBJ1-1
size: few
CDR3: CATSDSSAGNTEAFF
DNA: TGTGCCACCAGTGATTCGTCGGCCGGGAACACTGAAGCTTTCTTT

D: NA
V: TRBV9
J: TRBJ2-5
size: NA
CDR3: CASSVGQGTQETQYF
DNA: TGTGCCAGCAGCGTAGGTCAGGGTACCCAAGAGACCCAGTACTTC

D: NA
V: TRBV29-1
J: TRBJ2-7
size: NA
CDR3: CSVELGAWGGYEQYF
DNA: TGCAGCGTTGAACTTGGCGCATGGGGTGGGTACGAGCAGTACTTC

D: NA
V: TRBV28
J: TRBJ2-7
size: many
CDR3: CASSLITQGTGEQYF
DNA: TGTGCCAGCAGTTTAATAACTCAGGGGACGGGTGAGCAGTACTTC

D: TRBD2
V: TRBV29-1
J: TRBJ2-3
size: NA
CDR3: CSATLAGVSDTQYF
DNA: TGCAGCGCAACACTAGCGGGAGTTTCAGATACGCAGTATTTT

D: TRBD2
V: TRBV12-3/TRBV12-4
J: TRBJ2-7
size: NA
CDR3: CASSWPGLTYEQYF
DNA: TGTGCCAGCAGTTGGCCGGGACTAACCTACGAGCAGTACTTC

D: TRBD2
V: TRBV29-1
J: TRBJ2-7
size: NA
CDR3: CSVGGSTYEQYF
DNA: TGCAGCGTTGGCGGGAGCACTTACGAGCAGTACTTC

D: NA
V: TRBV4-2
J: TRBJ2-7
size: many
CDR3: CASSHTRPGAVYEQYF
DNA: TGTGCCAGCAGCCACACCCGGCCAGGGGCCGTATACGAGCAGTACTTC

D: NA
V: TRBV3-1
J: TRBJ1-6
size: few
CDR3: CASSQDGAGDSPLHF
DNA: TGTGCCAGCAGCCAAGATGGGGCAGGGGATTCACCCCTCCACTTT

D: TRBD2
V: TRBV9
J: TRBJ2-2
size: NA
CDR3: CASSPSGGAGELFF
DNA: TGTGCCAGCAGCCCCTCGGGGGGGGCCGGGGAGCTGTTTTTT

D: NA
V: TRBV7-8
J: TRBJ1-1
size: few
CDR3: CASINRLNTEAFF
DNA: TGTGCCAGCATAAACAGATTGAACACTGAAGCTTTCTTT

D: NA
V: TRBV14
J: TRBJ1-1
size: NA
CDR3: CASTHLGLGLSNTEAFF
DNA: TGTGCCAGCACCCATTTGGGCCTGGGACTATCCAACACTGAAGCTTTCTTT

D: TRBD1
V: TRBV4-1
J: TRBJ1-5
size: many
CDR3: CASSQEGGIGQGNQPQHF
DNA: TGCGCCAGCAGCCAAGAAGGGGGTATCGGACAGGGCAATCAGCCCCAGCATTTT

D: NA
V: TRBV20-1
J: TRBJ1-5
size: many
CDR3: CSARDQSGYSNQPQHF
DNA: TGCAGTGCTAGAGATCAATCGGGCTATAGCAATCAGCCCCAGCATTTT

D: TRBD2
V: TRBV29-1
J: TRBJ2-1
size: few
CDR3: CSVVLAGYNEQFF
DNA: TGCAGCGTTGTGTTAGCGGGGTACAATGAGCAGTTCTTC

D: TRBD1
V: TRBV6-4
J: TRBJ1-4
size: NA
CDR3: CASSASGTGREKLFF
DNA: TGTGCCAGCAGTGCCTCCGGGACAGGGAGAGAAAAACTGTTTTTT

D: NA
V: TRBV9
J: TRBJ1-1
size: NA
CDR3: CASSTSPTGNTMNTEAFF
DNA: TGTGCCAGCAGCACATCTCCAACAGGGAACACTATGAACACTGAAGCTTTCTTT

D: NA
V: TRBV7-9
J: TRBJ1-2
size: NA
CDR3: CASSLNKRGLKANYGYTF
DNA: TGTGCCAGCAGCCTAAACAAGCGGGGTCTAAAAGCTAACTATGGCTACACCTTC

D: NA
V: TRBV10-1
J: TRBJ1-6
size: NA
CDR3: CASSAGLDSPLHF
DNA: TGCGCCAGCAGTGCAGGGTTGGATTCACCCCTCCACTTT